Each of the 26 T cell receptor beta chains below was sequenced from the same sample in a study of human T cells and chemical hapten exposure. TCRdb redid the calling of the RACE reads with MiXCR, one entry per CDR3 protein. The data show 57,000 or so distinct CDR3 sequences, with approximately 11% seen just once and about 4% held by the top ten. Time point of the sample: pre-sensitization, week 0. Treatment in this sample: therapeutic diphenylcyclopropenone sensitization with weekly scalp DPC. Here the sequenced sample was whole blood, taken in connection with sensitization to the hapten diphenylcyclopropenone (DPC). All receptors derive from a woman aged 35 to 49 with alopecia areata. Some clones in this sample may be carry-over from other donors' samples.

Remarks on this clonotype: Compared with germline, one end of the junction differs, possibly owing to a read error. V usage is TRBV11-3 and J usage is TRBJ2-2; weak D call: TRBD2 (7 bases). This CDR3 contains 15 residues. CDR1 and CDR2 (germline): SGHNT, YENEEA. The CDR3 here is CASSLGGPKTGELFF. Here the CDR3 DNA reads TGTGCCAGCAGCTTGGGGGGGCCGAAGACCGGGGAGCTGTTTTTT.

This clonotype appeared a few times. The chain uses TRBV3-1 and TRBJ2-7; D may be TRBD2 (6 bases). Germline values: CDR1 LGHDT, CDR2 YNNKEL (reference sequence). The CDR3 sequence is 15 residues long. Trimming left V 7 bases short and J 3 bases short, with 19 bases between. The CDR3 protein is CASTPRDRALYEQYF. The CDR3 DNA follows: TGTGCCAGCACCCCGCGGGACCGGGCTCTCTACGAGCAGTACTTC.

In this sample, this clonotype turned up a few times. The genes are TRBV7-2 and TRBJ2-7, with a tentative D call TRBD2 (5 bases). This CDR3 is 15 amino acids long. Germline assignment: CDR1 SGHTA and CDR2 FQGNSA. Deletions cut 5 bases from V and 1 base from J, with 15 bases between. The CDR3 here is CASSLMERPSYEQYF. The CDR3 DNA follows: TGTGCCAGCAGCCTGATGGAGCGGCCTTCCTACGAGCAGTACTTC. The full variable domain, with the rest looked up from reference TRBV7-2 and TRBJ2-7, is GAGVSQSPSNKVTEKGKDVELRCDPISGHTALYWYRQSLGQGLEFLIYFQGNSAPDKSGLPSDRFSAERTGGSVSTLTIQRTQQEDSAVYLCASSLMERPSYEQYFGPGTRLTVT.

The chain has TRBV19 and TRBJ2-1, with unresolved D. Germline V gene lookup returns CDR1 LNHDA and CDR2 SQIVND (reference sequence). Trimming cost V 8 bases and J 1 base, with 9 bases left between them. The CDR3 is 13 amino acids. The CDR3 here is CASARDSYNEQFF. The CDR3, as DNA: TGTGCCAGTGCTAGGGATTCCTACAATGAGCAGTTCTTC.

This clonotype was detected ten times or more. This chain connects TRBV4-3 to TRBJ2-3; D might be TRBD1 (5 bases). From germline, CDR1 is LGHNA and CDR2 YSLEER. Trimming cost V 10 bases and J 2 bases, with 16 bases left between them. This CDR3 is 14 amino acids long. DNA of the CDR3: TGCGCCAACAGGAGTCTTGTACTCACAGATACGCAGTATTTT. Encoded protein: CANRSLVLTDTQYF.

Only a few counts were recorded for this clonotype. J is TRBJ1-5 and V is TRBV6-2 or TRBV6-3; D is ambiguous. Trimming stripped 1 base from V and 0 bases from J, with 4 bases between. The CDR3 spans 14 residues. Germline V gene lookup returns CDR1 MNHEY and CDR2 SVGEGT. DNA for the CDR3: TGTGCCAGCAGTTACTACAATAGCAATCAGCCCCAGCATTTT. Protein: CASSYYNSNQPQHF.

The V and J genes are TRBV10-3 and TRBJ2-3, with 11 bases identical to TRBD2. V shed 7 bases, J shed 1 base, and the junction held 10 bases outside the gene matches. Germline V gives CDR1 ENHRY, CDR2 SYGVKD. The CDR3 length is 17 residues. For the CDR3, the DNA is TGTGCCATCAATTCCGCAAAACTAGCGGGAGGCACAGATACGCAGTATTTT. This encodes CAINSAKLAGGTDTQYF.

This clonotype was seen just once. The CDR3 is CASSREGEVRYEQYF. DNA for the CDR3: TGTGCCAGTAGTAGGGAAGGGGAAGTGCGCTACGAGCAGTACTTC. The chain combines TRBV19 with TRBJ2-7; maybe TRBD1 (5 bases). The CDR3 consists of 15 residues. Germline V lookup: CDR1 LNHDA, CDR2 SQIVND (reference sequence). The V end lost 4 bases, the J end lost 3 bases, and 16 bases lay between the germline ends.

Many counts were recorded for this clonotype. The V call is TRBV4-3, the J call TRBJ2-2; D is possibly TRBD2 (5 bases). This CDR3 comprises 16 residues. Trimming removed 1 base from V and 1 base from J, with 10 bases in between. Germline V gene lookup returns CDR1 LGHNA and CDR2 YSLEER. The CDR3 loop is CASSQVSSLNTGELFF. The CDR3, as DNA: TGCGCCAGCAGCCAAGTTTCTAGCCTGAACACCGGGGAGCTGTTTTTT.

The sample holds a few counts of this clonotype. The chain recombines TRBV4-3 with TRBJ2-1; a weak D match, TRBD2 (6 bases). This CDR3 spans 15 amino acids. Trimming cost V 0 bases and J 6 bases, with 12 bases left between them. Germline values: CDR1 LGHNA, CDR2 YSLEER. CDR3 in DNA: TGCGCCAGCAGCCAAGAGCGCGGGGTTCCCAATGAGCAGTTCTTC. Amino acids: CASSQERGVPNEQFF.

In DNA form, the CDR3 reads TGTGCCAGCAGTTTATCTACGGCGGCCGTATCGCCCCAGCATTTT. Translated: CASSLSTAAVSPQHF. The chain joins TRBV28 to TRBJ1-5; D is uncertain. V lost 1 base, J lost 9 bases, and 16 bases lay in between. CDR1 MDHEN and CDR2 SYDVKM come from the germline V gene. The CDR3 has 15 amino acids.

This clonotype was observed a few times. The chain is built from TRBV4-2 and TRBJ1-2; weak D call: TRBD1 (5 bases). This CDR3 has 14 amino acids. The germline CDR1 and CDR2 sequences are LGHNA and YNFKEQ. V was pared by 3 bases and J by 2 bases, with 10 bases between. CDR3 residues: CASSQGTANYGYTF. CDR3 nucleotide sequence: TGTGCCAGCAGCCAGGGGACGGCCAACTATGGCTACACCTTC.

Details on this clonotype: Relative to the germline gene, one junction end is altered; a read error may explain this. This chain uses TRBV7-2 with TRBJ2-7, with a possible D match to TRBD2 (6 bases). CDR3 length equals 14 residues. CDR1 and CDR2 (germline): SGHTA, FQGNSA. The CDR3 spells CASSPTGGTYDQYF. The CDR3, as DNA: TGTGCCAGCAGCCCCACAGGCGGGACTTACGACCAGTACTTC.

This clonotype has a count of ten or more. The gene calls are TRBV12-3 or TRBV12-4 and TRBJ1-5; possible D gene TRBD1, 5 bases. The V end was cut by 5 bases, the J end by 3 bases, with 11 bases between. This CDR3 comprises 14 residues. The CDR3 DNA follows: TGTGCCAGCAGTCGGCAGGGTCCCAATCAGCCCCAGCATTTT. It codes for CASSRQGPNQPQHF.

This clonotype was seen ten or more times. The chain joins TRBV6-5 to TRBJ2-3; perhaps TRBD2 as D (6 bases). Trimming took off 2 bases at V and 1 base at J, with 19 bases between the two ends. The germline gives CDR1 MNHEY, CDR2 SVGAGI. The CDR3 is 18 amino acids. For the CDR3, the DNA is TGTGCCAGCAGTTACACCCTCCTGGCTGGCGGGGGCACAGATACGCAGTATTTT. Translating gives CASSYTLLAGGGTDTQYF.

This clonotype was seen repeatedly, ten times or more. V usage is TRBV7-3 and J usage is TRBJ2-5; no firm D call. The ends were cut back, 1 base at V and 5 bases at J, with 14 bases in the middle. Germline V gene sequence: CDR1 SGHTA, CDR2 FQGTGA. There are 15 residues in the CDR3. The CDR3 region is CASSLIPGGGETQYF. The CDR3 nucleotides are TGTGCCAGCAGCTTAATCCCGGGTGGTGGCGAGACCCAGTACTTC.

The rearrangement uses TRBV7-9 and TRBJ2-2, with D possibly matching TRBD2 (5 bases). V was trimmed by 3 bases and J by 0 bases, leaving 8 bases between them. This CDR3 has 15 residues. From germline, CDR1 is SEHNR and CDR2 FQNEAQ (reference sequence). The CDR3 loop is CASSFRGTNTGELFF. CDR3 nucleotides: TGTGCCAGCAGCTTCCGGGGTACGAACACCGGGGAGCTGTTTTTT. The complete variable domain, with remaining parts taken from reference TRBV7-9 and TRBJ2-2, reads DTGVSQNPRHKITKRGQNVTFRCDPISEHNRLYWYRQTLGQGPEFLTYFQNEAQLEKSRLLSDRFSAERPKGSFSTLEIQRTEQGDSAMYLCASSFRGTNTGELFFGEGSRLTVL.

In its sample, this clonotype was seen many times. The chain combines TRBV3-1 with TRBJ1-4; D gene ambiguous. The CDR3 totals 16 residues. The V and J ends lost 0 bases and 5 bases respectively, with 13 bases between them. CDR1 LGHDT and CDR2 YNNKEL come from the germline V gene (reference sequence). The CDR3 spells CASSQDFGRENEKLFF. The DNA of the CDR3 is TGTGCCAGCAGCCAAGACTTTGGGCGCGAAAATGAAAAACTGTTTTTT.

This clonotype was seen a handful of times. This chain uses TRBV18 with TRBJ1-1; D is unresolved. CDR3 size: 15 residues. Trimming removed 6 bases from V and 1 base from J, with 15 bases in between. Germline lookup yields CDR1 KGHSH and CDR2 LQKENI. DNA for the CDR3: TGTGCCAGCTCCTCAGGTACCAGAACGAACACTGAAGCTTTCTTT. Protein product: CASSSGTRTNTEAFF.

This clonotype appeared many times. V is TRBV6-1 and J is TRBJ1-2, with D unclear. The CDR3 totals 13 residues. V lost 6 bases and J lost 1, with 9 bases in between. CDR1 and CDR2 from the germline V gene are MNHNS and SASEGT. In DNA, the CDR3 is TGTGCCAGCAGCCTGACCCTTAACTATGGCTACACCTTC. It specifies CASSLTLNYGYTF.

This clonotype was seen ten or more times. The chain is built from TRBV20-1 and TRBJ2-2; 9 positions match TRBD2. CDR1 DFQATT and CDR2 SNEGSKA come from the germline V gene (reference sequence). The CDR3 has 13 residues. The V segment lost 2 bases and the J segment 5 bases; nucleotides outside the gene matches: 0. The DNA of the CDR3 is TGCAGTGCTAGACTAGCGGGGACCGGGGAGCTGTTTTTT. This sequence encodes CSARLAGTGELFF.

In the case of this clonotype: Possible read error: a much larger clone is one base away. The chain employs TRBV20-1 and TRBJ2-1, with 14 bases identical to TRBD2. This CDR3 contains 15 residues. With 6 bases clipped from V and 8 bases from J, the junction kept 9 bases outside the gene matches. CDR1 and CDR2 from the germline V gene are DFQATT and SNEGSKA (reference sequence). Here the CDR3 reads CSAGLAGARGYEQFF. CDR3 coding DNA: TGCAGTGCGGGACTAGCGGGAGCCCGGGGCTATGAGCAGTTCTTC.

This clonotype was counted a few times. The chain couples TRBV4-3 to TRBJ2-7; 11 nucleotides agree with TRBD1. The trim removed 4 bases at V and 8 bases at J, leaving 1 base unmatched. From germline, CDR1 is LGHNA and CDR2 YSLEER. The CDR3 is 12 residues long. CDR3 loop: CASSRTGGQQYF. CDR3 bases: TGCGCCAGCAGCCGGACAGGGGGCCAGCAGTACTTC.

At least ten counts were recorded for this clonotype. V is TRBV7-2 and J is TRBJ1-2; D gene ambiguous. The V and J ends lost 0 bases and 0 bases respectively, with 8 bases between them. Germline values: CDR1 SGHTA, CDR2 FQGNSA. CDR3 length: 15 residues. The DNA of the CDR3 is TGTGCCAGCAGCTTAGCCGGCGGCACTAACTATGGCTACACCTTC. Translating gives CASSLAGGTNYGYTF.

This clonotype occurred a few times. The CDR3 spells CASRPSGTGYEQYF. The CDR3 nucleotides are TGTGCCAGCAGGCCTTCCGGGACAGGGTACGAGCAGTACTTC. This chain connects TRBV7-9 to TRBJ2-7, with 9 bases fitting TRBD1. The CDR3 contains 14 residues. Germline V gives CDR1 SEHNR, CDR2 FQNEAQ (reference sequence). Unmatched junction bases numbered 7, after V lost 6 bases and J lost 4 bases.

This clonotype appeared a few times. The chain recombines TRBV6-1 with TRBJ2-1; no firm D call. CDR1 is MNHNS and CDR2 is SASEGT in the germline V gene. V was cut by 6 bases and J by 12 bases, with 15 bases left in between. The CDR3 spans 12 residues. Here the CDR3 DNA reads TGTGCCAGCAGCGATCTTGGGCTTATGCAGTTCTTC. Translation gives CASSDLGLMQFF.